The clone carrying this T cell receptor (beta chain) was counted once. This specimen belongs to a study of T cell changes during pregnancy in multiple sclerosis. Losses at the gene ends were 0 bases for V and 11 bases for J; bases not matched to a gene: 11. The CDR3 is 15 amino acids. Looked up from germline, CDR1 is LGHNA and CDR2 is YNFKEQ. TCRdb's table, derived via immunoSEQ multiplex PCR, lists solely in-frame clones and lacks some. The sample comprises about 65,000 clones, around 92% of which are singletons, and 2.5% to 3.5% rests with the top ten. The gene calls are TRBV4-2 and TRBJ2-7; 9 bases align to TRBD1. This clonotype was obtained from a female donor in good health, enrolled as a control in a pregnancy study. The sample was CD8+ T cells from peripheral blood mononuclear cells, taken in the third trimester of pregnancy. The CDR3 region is CASSQETGGNGLEYF. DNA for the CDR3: TGTGCCAGCAGCCAAGAAACAGGGGGCAACGGCCTCGAGTACTTC.